These 8 T cell receptor beta chains share one sample of origin, sequenced in a study of cytomegalovirus exposure and HLA in healthy donors. Amplification used 60 Vbeta primers and 13 Jbeta primers. Profiled with immunoSEQ multiplex PCR; TCRdb holds only in-frame clones, not every one. The data show around 120,000 clones, 60% to 85% seen once. Sequencing was carried out using PBMCs. The receptors derive from a woman aged 40-49 years in good health and CMV-seropositive.

The CDR3 DNA reads as TGTGCCAGCAGTCTCGGGAGCAATTCACCCCTCCACTTT. Translation gives CASSLGSNSPLHF. The chain couples TRBV7-3 to TRBJ1-6, with D unresolved. Germline values: CDR1 SGHTA, CDR2 FQGTGA. The CDR3 has 13 residues. With 6 bases removed from V and 7 bases from J, the gap between germline ends came to 10 bases.

This chain connects TRBV6-6 to TRBJ1-1; 7 positions match TRBD1. Germline CDR1 and CDR2: MNHNY and SVGAGI (reference sequence). Trimming removed 6 bases from V and 3 bases from J; junction bases left unmatched: 4. The CDR3 is 13 residues long. For the CDR3, the DNA is TGTGCCAGCAGCCGGGGGACAGACACTGAAGCTTTCTTT. Translated, it gives CASSRGTDTEAFF.

This clone showed up just once. The chain couples TRBV5-5 to TRBJ2-3, with D possibly matching TRBD1 (5 bases). Between the trimmed V and J ends, which lost 4 bases and 2 bases, there was a span of 17 bases. The CDR3 spans 16 residues. The germline gives CDR1 SGHKS, CDR2 YYEKEE (reference sequence). CDR3: CASSPARLGVTDTQYF. The CDR3 DNA is TGTGCCAGCAGCCCGGCTCGTTTAGGGGTCACAGATACGCAGTATTTT.

The gene calls are TRBV5-4 and TRBJ1-2; D possibly corresponds to TRBD1 (6 bases). Germline CDR1 is SGHNT and CDR2 is YYREEE (reference sequence). The CDR3 consists of 12 residues. The V gene lost 4 bases and the J gene lost 4 bases, with 8 bases spanning the gap. DNA for the CDR3: TGTGCCAGCAGCCCGGACAGCTATGGCTACACCTTC. This codes for CASSPDSYGYTF.

As for this clone: One end of the junction is discordant with germline, which a read error may explain. The rearrangement joins TRBV7-8 to TRBJ2-1; D might be TRBD2 (5 bases). The V gene's germline CDR1 is SGHVS and CDR2 FQNEAQ. The CDR3 totals 14 residues. CDR3 amino acids: CASSLYNRGNVQFF. CDR3 coding DNA: TGTGCCAGCAGCTTATATAACCGAGGGAATGTGCAGTTCTTC.

The CDR3 loop is CASSLMTGPNSPLHF. The CDR3 DNA follows: TGTGCCAGCAGCTTAATGACAGGGCCAAATTCACCCCTCCACTTT. The chain has TRBV7-9 and TRBJ1-6; TRBD1 matches at 7 bases. J gave up 7 bases and V 2 bases, and 5 bases lay outside the gene matches. This CDR3 has 15 amino acids. CDR1 SEHNR and CDR2 FQNEAQ come from the germline V gene (reference sequence).

This clone has only a few counts. V usage is TRBV19 and J usage is TRBJ1-1; TRBD1 aligns across 7 bases. This CDR3 is 18 amino acids long. Germline assignment: CDR1 LNHDA and CDR2 SQIVND (reference sequence). The junction had 19 bases not matched to a gene; V was cut back by 4 bases and J by 5 bases. In nucleotides, the CDR3 is TGTGCCAGTAGTAAAGGGGCCGGAGGGGGCCTAACAAGAACTGAAGCTTTCTTT. Protein: CASSKGAGGGLTRTEAFF.

The CDR3 DNA follows: TGTGCCAGCAGTTTACTGGGACAGGGGGCTATCGAGCAGTACTTC. It codes for CASSLLGQGAIEQYF. This chain joins TRBV27 and TRBJ2-7; 12 bases align to TRBD1. Germline values: CDR1 MNHEY, CDR2 SMNVEV (reference sequence). The CDR3 covers 15 residues. V lost 2 bases and J lost 6; bases outside the gene matches: 5.